This T cell receptor (beta chain) was found in a study of a mutant IDH1 vaccine in newly diagnosed glioma. For the study at large: Earlier treatment was radiotherapy, temozolomide, or both, with most getting both. Findings of the study overall: Vaccination elicited immune responses in 90% to 95% of patients. With respect to changes in top peripheral T cell clonotypes, pseudoprogression seemed unrelated.

Worth noting for this clone: Its cognate antigen is unknown.

The CDR3 has 12 amino acids. Per the germline V gene, CDR1 is MNHNS and CDR2 is SASEGT. The V end was cut by 2 bases, the J end by 8 bases, with 6 bases between. Generated by immunoSEQ multiplex PCR, the TCRdb table keeps only in-frame clones and is missing some. The table lists about 30,000 clones, approximately 80% of them singletons. Time point in this sample: baseline, week 1 (first vaccination visit). Treatment reported: pre-vaccination baseline after standard-of-care therapy. Donors had new IDH1-mutant astrocytomas of WHO grade 3 or 4 (ATRX-lost). The gene calls are TRBV6-1 and TRBJ1-4; D unclear. This TCR came from a young man with glioma. Sequencing was performed on PBMCs, taken from a glioma patient treated with radiotherapy, temozolomide or both. CDR3 region: CASSERWEKLFF. The CDR3 coding sequence is TGTGCCAGCAGTGAAAGGTGGGAAAAACTGTTTTTT.